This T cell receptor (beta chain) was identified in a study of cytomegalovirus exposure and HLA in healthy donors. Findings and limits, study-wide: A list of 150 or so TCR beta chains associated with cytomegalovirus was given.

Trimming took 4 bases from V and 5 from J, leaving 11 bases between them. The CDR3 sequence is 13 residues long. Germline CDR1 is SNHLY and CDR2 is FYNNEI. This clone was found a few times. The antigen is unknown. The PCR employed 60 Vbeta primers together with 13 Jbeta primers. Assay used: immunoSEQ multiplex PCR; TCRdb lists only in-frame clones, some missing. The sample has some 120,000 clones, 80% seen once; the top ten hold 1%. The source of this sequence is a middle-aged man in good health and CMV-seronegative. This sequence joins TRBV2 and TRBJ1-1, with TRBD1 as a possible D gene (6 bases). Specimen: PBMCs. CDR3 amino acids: CASSAGAETEAFF. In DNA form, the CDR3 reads TGTGCCAGCAGTGCAGGGGCAGAGACTGAAGCTTTCTTT.